This entry lists 13 T cell receptor beta chains sequenced from one sample in a study of shared clonotypes between healthy human individuals. Clones were sequenced by immunoSEQ multiplex PCR, and TCRdb holds only the in-frame ones, with some missing. This sample has 1.5 million to 2.5 million clones; approximately 95% occur once, and the top ten carry roughly 1.2%. CD8 cells classed as naive were CD45RO-negative and positively selected for CCR7, excluding terminally differentiated effector memory CD45RA+ cells. Input material: naive CD8+ T cells sorted from blood. The receptor source for this set is a young man in good health.

The V call is TRBV29-1, the J call TRBJ1-3; D might be TRBD1 (6 bases). CDR3 size: 16 residues. Germline CDR1 is SQVTM and CDR2 is ANQGSEA. With 2 bases removed from V and 0 bases from J, the gap between germline ends came to 14 bases. Here the CDR3 DNA reads TGCAGCGTTGAAAAGGGGGTAACGGGCTCTGGAAACACCATATATTTT. This translates into CSVEKGVTGSGNTIYF.

Remarks on this clone: It differs at one base from a far larger clone, so likely a read error. The identical CDR3 is also encoded by other nucleotide sequences in the sample. This chain joins TRBV2 and TRBJ2-7; D tentatively reads TRBD1 or TRBD2 (6 bases each). The CDR3 length is 12 residues. With 6 bases removed from V and 3 bases from J, the gap between germline ends came to 9 bases. Germline values: CDR1 SNHLY, CDR2 FYNNEI. CDR3 in DNA: TGTGCCAGCAGCGAGGGGGGCTACGAGCAGTACTTC. Protein: CASSEGGYEQYF.

The chain joins TRBV2 to TRBJ2-7; unclear D gene. The germline CDR1 and CDR2 sequences are SNHLY and FYNNEI. Trimming took off 7 bases at V and 4 bases at J, with 11 bases between the two ends. The CDR3 is 12 residues long. CDR3 loop: CASMGNEYEQYF. For the CDR3, the DNA is TGTGCCAGCATGGGGAATGAGTACGAGCAGTACTTC.

The V call is TRBV27, the J call TRBJ2-5; D could derive from TRBD1 or TRBD2 (5 bases each). This CDR3 has 13 residues. The ends were cut back, 3 bases at V and 4 bases at J, with 9 bases in the middle. Germline V CDR1 and CDR2: MNHEY, SMNVEV (reference sequence). Here the CDR3 reads CASSFDSGETQYF. The CDR3 DNA sequence: TGTGCCAGCAGTTTCGACAGCGGAGAGACCCAGTACTTC.

This chain uses TRBV7-2 with TRBJ2-3, with a possible D match to TRBD2 (5 bases). Germline values: CDR1 SGHTA, CDR2 FQGNSA. This CDR3 has 13 residues. V was clipped by 5 bases and J by 4 bases, with 10 bases between them. In DNA, the CDR3 is TGTGCCAGCAGCAGCTTAGCGTCAGATACGCAGTATTTT. It codes for CASSSLASDTQYF.

This chain links TRBV6-1 with TRBJ1-5, with 7 nucleotides matching TRBD1. The germline gives CDR1 MNHNS, CDR2 SASEGT. The V segment lost 2 bases and the J segment 1 base; nucleotides outside the gene matches: 2. CDR3 size: 15 residues. CDR3 amino acids: CASSELGQSNQPQHF. CDR3 nucleotide sequence: TGTGCCAGCAGTGAACTGGGACAGAGCAATCAGCCCCAGCATTTT.

This rearrangement joins TRBV27 to TRBJ2-7; 7 nucleotides line up with TRBD1. The CDR3 is 15 amino acids. The junction had 11 bases not matched to a gene; V was cut back by 5 bases and J by 4 bases. CDR1 and CDR2 from the germline V gene are MNHEY and SMNVEV (reference sequence). CDR3 bases: TGTGCCAGCAGTCTAACAACGACAGGGTTTTACGAGCAGTACTTC. Amino acids: CASSLTTTGFYEQYF.

This chain connects TRBV7-9 to TRBJ2-2, with D perhaps matching TRBD1 (6 bases). Germline-derived CDR1 and CDR2 are SEHNR and FQNEAQ (reference sequence). Trimming took off 5 bases at V and 0 bases at J, with 10 bases between the two ends. The CDR3 is made up of 15 amino acids. CDR3 residues: CASSAGTPNTGELFF. The CDR3 region has the DNA TGTGCCAGCAGCGCCGGGACACCGAACACCGGGGAGCTGTTTTTT.

Turning to this clone: Other DNA sequences from this sample encode an identical CDR3 as well. The V call is TRBV4-1, the J call TRBJ2-1, with TRBD1 as a possible D gene (5 bases). Between the trimmed V and J ends, which lost 0 bases and 10 bases, there was a span of 10 bases. The CDR3 contains 13 residues. CDR1 and CDR2 from the germline V gene are MGHRA and YSYEKL. The CDR3 DNA reads as TGCGCCAGCAGCCAAGATAGGGGTGGGGAGCAGTTCTTC. Protein product: CASSQDRGGEQFF.

The V call is TRBV5-6, the J call TRBJ2-1; 11 bases align to TRBD2. Germline V lookup: CDR1 SGHDT, CDR2 YYEEEE. The CDR3 is made up of 15 amino acids. V lost 4 bases and J lost 12; bases outside the gene matches: 12. Written as DNA, the CDR3 is TGTGCCAGCAGCCCTAGCGGGGGGCTGGTCTTTGGGCAGTTCTTC. Translated, it gives CASSPSGGLVFGQFF.

This chain uses TRBV11-2 with TRBJ2-3; D might be TRBD1 (5 bases). This CDR3 comprises 14 residues. Germline V CDR1 and CDR2: SGHAT, FQNNGV. V lost 10 bases to trimming and J lost 0 bases, with 14 bases between them. DNA for the CDR3: TGTGCCACCCTAAGGGGCAGTAGCACAGATACGCAGTATTTT. It translates to CATLRGSSTDTQYF. Drawing the rest from reference TRBV11-2 and TRBJ2-3, the complete variable domain is EAGVAQSPRYKIIEKRQSVAFWCNPISGHATLYWYQQILGQGPKLLIQFQNNGVVDDSQLPKDRFSAERLKGVDSTLKIQPAKLEDSAVYLCATLRGSSTDTQYFGPGTRLTVL.

This clone was observed a single time. The chain employs TRBV19 and TRBJ2-7; 7 nucleotides line up with TRBD1. Losses at the gene ends were 2 bases for V and 5 bases for J; bases not matched to a gene: 9. In germline, CDR1 is LNHDA, CDR2 SQIVND (reference sequence). This CDR3 is 15 amino acids long. CDR3 DNA sequence: TGTGCCAGTAGTATACAAACCCAGGGGGACGACGAGCAGTACTTC. This translates into CASSIQTQGDDEQYF.

The chain has TRBV7-9 and TRBJ1-6; TRBD1 is a possible D gene (5 bases). The germline V gene has CDR1 SEHNR and CDR2 FQNEAQ (reference sequence). V dropped 3 bases and J dropped 8 bases, with 20 bases sitting between them. The CDR3 covers 17 residues. The CDR3 DNA sequence: TGTGCCAGCAGCTTCGCCCTAGGGGTGCAGGAGGATTCACCCCTCCACTTT. Translating gives CASSFALGVQEDSPLHF.